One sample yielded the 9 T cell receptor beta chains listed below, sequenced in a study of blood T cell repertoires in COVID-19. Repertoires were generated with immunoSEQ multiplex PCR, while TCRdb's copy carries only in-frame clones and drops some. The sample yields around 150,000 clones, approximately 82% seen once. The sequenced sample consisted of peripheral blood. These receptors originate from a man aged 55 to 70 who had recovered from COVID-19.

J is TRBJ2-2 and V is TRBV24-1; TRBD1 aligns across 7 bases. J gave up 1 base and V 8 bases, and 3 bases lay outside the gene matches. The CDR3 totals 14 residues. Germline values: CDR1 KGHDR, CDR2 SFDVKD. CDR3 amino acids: CATTRTGNTGELFF. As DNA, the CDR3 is TGTGCCACCACTCGGACAGGGAACACCGGGGAGCTGTTTTTT.

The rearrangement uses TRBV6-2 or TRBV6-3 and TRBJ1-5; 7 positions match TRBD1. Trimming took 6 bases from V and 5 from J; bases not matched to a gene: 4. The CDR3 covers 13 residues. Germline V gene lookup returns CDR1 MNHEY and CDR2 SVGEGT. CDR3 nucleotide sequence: TGTGCCAGCAGCGACAGGGCCGATCAGCCCCAGCATTTT. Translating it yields CASSDRADQPQHF.

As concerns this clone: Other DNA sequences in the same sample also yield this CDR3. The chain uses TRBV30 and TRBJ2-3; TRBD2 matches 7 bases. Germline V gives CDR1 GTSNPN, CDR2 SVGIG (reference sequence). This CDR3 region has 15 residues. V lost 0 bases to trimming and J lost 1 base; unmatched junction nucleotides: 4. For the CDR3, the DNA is TGTGCCTGGAGTGTAGGGCTAGCGGGCACAGATACGCAGTATTTT. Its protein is CAWSVGLAGTDTQYF.

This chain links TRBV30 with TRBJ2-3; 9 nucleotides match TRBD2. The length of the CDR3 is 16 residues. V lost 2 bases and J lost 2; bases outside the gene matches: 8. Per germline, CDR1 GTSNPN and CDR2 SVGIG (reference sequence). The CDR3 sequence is CAWSFSSGRNTDTQYF. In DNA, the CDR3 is TGTGCCTGGAGTTTTTCGAGCGGGAGGAACACAGATACGCAGTATTTT.

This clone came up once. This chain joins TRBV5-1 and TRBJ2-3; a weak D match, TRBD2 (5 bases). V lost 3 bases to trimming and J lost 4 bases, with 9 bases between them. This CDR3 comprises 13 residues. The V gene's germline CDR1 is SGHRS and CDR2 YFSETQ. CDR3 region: CASSWARADTQYF. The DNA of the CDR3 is TGCGCCAGCAGCTGGGCGAGGGCAGATACGCAGTATTTT. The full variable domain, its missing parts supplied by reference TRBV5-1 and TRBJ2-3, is KAGVTQTPRYLIKTRGQQVTLSCSPISGHRSVSWYQQTPGQGLQFLFEYFSETQRNKGNFPGRFSGRQFSNSRSEMNVSTLELGDSALYLCASSWARADTQYFGPGTRLTVL.

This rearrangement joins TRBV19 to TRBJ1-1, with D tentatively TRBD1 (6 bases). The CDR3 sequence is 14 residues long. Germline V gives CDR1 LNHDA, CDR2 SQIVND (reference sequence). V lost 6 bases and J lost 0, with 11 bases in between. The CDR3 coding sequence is TGTGCCAGTAGGGATGGACAGTTGAACACTGAAGCTTTCTTT. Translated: CASRDGQLNTEAFF.

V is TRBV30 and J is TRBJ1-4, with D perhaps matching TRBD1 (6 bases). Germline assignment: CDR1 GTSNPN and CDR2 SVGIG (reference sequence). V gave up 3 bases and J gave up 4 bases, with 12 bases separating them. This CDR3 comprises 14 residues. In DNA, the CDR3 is TGTGCCTGGAGGTCAGGGGCCAATAATGAAAAACTGTTTTTT. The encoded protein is CAWRSGANNEKLFF.

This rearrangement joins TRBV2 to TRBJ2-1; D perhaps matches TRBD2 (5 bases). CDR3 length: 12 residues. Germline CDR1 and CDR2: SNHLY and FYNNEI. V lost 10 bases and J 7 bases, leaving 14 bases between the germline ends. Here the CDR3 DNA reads TGTGCCATTGAGCGGAGTTGGAATGAGCAGTTCTTC. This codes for CAIERSWNEQFF.

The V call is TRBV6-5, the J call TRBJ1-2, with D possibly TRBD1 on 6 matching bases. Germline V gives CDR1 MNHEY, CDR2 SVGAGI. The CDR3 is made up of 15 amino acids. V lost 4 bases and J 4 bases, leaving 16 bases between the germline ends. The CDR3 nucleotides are TGTGCCAGCAGTTGGGGGGGGGCCTTGGGCTATGGCTACACCTTC. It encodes CASSWGGALGYGYTF.